A single T cell receptor (beta chain) is shown here with its context. Its antigen is as yet unknown. The data originate from a study of cytomegalovirus exposure and HLA in healthy donors. The PCR had 60 Vbeta and 13 Jbeta primers. Clones were read by immunoSEQ multiplex PCR, and TCRdb kept only the in-frame ones, dropping some. The table lists over 70,000 clones, 70% to 85% of them singletons. Between the trimmed V and J ends, which lost 4 bases and 3 bases, there was a span of 14 bases. Per the germline V gene, CDR1 is SGHRS and CDR2 is YFSETQ. The length of the CDR3 is 15 residues. Study results and caveats: Several of the most significant clusters appeared, in a later analysis, to be linked to common viral pathogens.

This chain uses TRBV5-1 with TRBJ1-5; D gene ambiguous. The receptor's source is a man younger than 45 in good health and CMV-seropositive. Input material: PBMCs. The CDR3 DNA sequence: TGCGCCAGCAGCCCCCGGGGTGGATTCAATCAGCCCCAGCATTTT. This gives the protein CASSPRGGFNQPQHF.